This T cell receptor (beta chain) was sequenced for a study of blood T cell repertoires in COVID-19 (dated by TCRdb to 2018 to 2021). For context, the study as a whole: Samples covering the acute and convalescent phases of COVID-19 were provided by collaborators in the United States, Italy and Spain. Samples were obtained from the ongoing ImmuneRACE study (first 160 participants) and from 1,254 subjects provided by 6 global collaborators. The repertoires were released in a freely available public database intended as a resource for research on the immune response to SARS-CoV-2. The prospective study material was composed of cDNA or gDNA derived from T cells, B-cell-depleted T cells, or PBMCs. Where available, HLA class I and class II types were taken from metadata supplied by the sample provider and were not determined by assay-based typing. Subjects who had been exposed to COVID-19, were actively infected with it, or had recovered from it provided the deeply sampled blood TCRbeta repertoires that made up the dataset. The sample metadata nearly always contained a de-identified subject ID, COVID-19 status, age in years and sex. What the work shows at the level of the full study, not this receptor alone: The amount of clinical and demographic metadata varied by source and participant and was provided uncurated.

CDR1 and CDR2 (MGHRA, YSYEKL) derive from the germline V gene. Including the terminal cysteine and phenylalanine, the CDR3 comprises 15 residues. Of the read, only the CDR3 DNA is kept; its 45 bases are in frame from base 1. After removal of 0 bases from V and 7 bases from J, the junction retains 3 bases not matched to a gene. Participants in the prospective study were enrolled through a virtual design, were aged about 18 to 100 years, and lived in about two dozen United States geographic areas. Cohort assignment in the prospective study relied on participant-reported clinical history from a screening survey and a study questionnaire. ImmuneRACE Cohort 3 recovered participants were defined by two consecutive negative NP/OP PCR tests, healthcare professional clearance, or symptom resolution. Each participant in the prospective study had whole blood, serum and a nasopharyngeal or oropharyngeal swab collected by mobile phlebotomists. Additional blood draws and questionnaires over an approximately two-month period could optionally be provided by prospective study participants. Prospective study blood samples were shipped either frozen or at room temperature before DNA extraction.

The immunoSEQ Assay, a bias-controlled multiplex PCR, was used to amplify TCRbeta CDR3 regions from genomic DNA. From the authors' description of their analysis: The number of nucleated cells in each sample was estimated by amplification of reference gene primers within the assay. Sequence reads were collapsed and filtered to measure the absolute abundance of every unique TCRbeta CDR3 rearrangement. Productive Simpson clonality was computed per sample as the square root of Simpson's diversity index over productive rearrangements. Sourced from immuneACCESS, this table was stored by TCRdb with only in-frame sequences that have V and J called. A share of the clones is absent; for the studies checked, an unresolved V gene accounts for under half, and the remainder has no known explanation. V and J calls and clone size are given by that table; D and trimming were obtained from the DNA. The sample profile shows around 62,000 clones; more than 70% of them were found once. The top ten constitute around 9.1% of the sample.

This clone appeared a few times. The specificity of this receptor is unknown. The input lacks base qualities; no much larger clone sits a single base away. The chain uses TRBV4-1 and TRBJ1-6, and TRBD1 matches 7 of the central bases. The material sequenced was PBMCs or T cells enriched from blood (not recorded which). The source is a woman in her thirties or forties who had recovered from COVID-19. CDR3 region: CASSQDWDRNSPLHF. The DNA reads TGCGCCAGCAGCCAAGATTGGGACAGAAATTCACCCCTCCACTTT.